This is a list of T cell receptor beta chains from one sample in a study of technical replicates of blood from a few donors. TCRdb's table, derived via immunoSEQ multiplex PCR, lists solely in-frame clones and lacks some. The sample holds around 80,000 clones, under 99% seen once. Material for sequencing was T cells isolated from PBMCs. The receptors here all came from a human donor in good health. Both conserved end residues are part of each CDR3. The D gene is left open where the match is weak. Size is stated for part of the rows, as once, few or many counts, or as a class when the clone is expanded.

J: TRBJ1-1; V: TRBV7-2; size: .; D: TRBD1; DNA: TGTGCCAGCAGCTTAGGTAGGGGGCTCACTGAAGCTTTCTTT; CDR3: CASSLGRGLTEAFF
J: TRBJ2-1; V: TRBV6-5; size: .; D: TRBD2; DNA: TGTGCCAGCAGGTACCGACTAGCGGGAGGGAATGAGCAGTTCTTC; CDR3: CASRYRLAGGNEQFF
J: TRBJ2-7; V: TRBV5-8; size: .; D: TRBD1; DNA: TGTGCCAGCAGCAATCGACAGGGCGGATTCTCCTACGAGCAGTACTTC; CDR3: CASSNRQGGFSYEQYF
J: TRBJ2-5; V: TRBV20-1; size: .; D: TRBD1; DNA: TGCAGTCCTACAGACAGGGTCCAGTACTTC; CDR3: CSPTDRVQYF
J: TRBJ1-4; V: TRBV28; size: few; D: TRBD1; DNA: TGTGCCAGCAGTTTATCAGGGACAGGGGGCCTGGCGGGAAAACTGTTTTTT; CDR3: CASSLSGTGGLAGKLFF
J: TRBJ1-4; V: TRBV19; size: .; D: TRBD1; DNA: TGTGCCAGTACCAGACAGGGGAAGAATGAAAAACTGTTTTTT; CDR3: CASTRQGKNEKLFF
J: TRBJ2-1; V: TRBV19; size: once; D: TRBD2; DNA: TGTGCCAGTAGCCTAAGGTGGCTAGCGGGACAATTTCATCACAATGAGCAGTTCTTC; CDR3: CASSLRWLAGQFHHNEQFF
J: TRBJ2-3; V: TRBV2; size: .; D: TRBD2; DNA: TGTGCCAGCAGTCAAAGGACTAGCGGGGGGACAGATACGCAGTATTTT; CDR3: CASSQRTSGGTDTQYF
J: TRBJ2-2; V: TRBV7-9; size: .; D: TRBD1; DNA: TGTGCCAGCAGCCCGCAGAGGGGGCCGAACACCGGGGAGCTGTTTTTT; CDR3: CASSPQRGPNTGELFF
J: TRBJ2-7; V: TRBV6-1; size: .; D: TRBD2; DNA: TGTGCCAGCATTGAAGGGGCTAGCGGCTCCTACGAGCAGTACTTC; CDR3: CASIEGASGSYEQYF
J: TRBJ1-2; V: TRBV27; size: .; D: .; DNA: TGTGCCAGCTCGGAAGGCGGATTCGGCGATGGCTACACCTTC; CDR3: CASSEGGFGDGYTF
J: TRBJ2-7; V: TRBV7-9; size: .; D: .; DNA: TGTGCCAGCAGCTTATACCCTACAGGGAACGAGCAGTACTTC; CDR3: CASSLYPTGNEQYF
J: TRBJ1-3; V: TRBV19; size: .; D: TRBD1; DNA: TGTGCCAGTAAAGTCGGGGACAGATCTGGAAACACCATATATTTT; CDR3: CASKVGDRSGNTIYF
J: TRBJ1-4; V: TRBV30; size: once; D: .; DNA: TGTGCCTGGAGTATCCGTGCAACTAATGAAAAACTGTTTTTT; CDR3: CAWSIRATNEKLFF
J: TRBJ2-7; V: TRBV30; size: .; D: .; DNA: TGTGCCTGGAGTGTACAGGCTGGCCACGAGCAGTACTTC; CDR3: CAWSVQAGHEQYF
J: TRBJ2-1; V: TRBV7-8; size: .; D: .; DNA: TGTGCCAGCAGCTTAGAATTTACGGGAGTATACAATGAGCAGTTCTTC; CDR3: CASSLEFTGVYNEQFF
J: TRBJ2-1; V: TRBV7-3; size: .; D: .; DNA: TGTGCCAGCAGCTTCGGGAATGAGCAGTTCTTC; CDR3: CASSFGNEQFF
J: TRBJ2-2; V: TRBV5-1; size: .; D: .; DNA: TGCGCCAGCAGCTTGGCTAAAGGGGCCGCGAACACCGGGGAGCTGTTTTTT; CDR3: CASSLAKGAANTGELFF
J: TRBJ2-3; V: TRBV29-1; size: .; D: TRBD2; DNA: TGCAGCGTTGGAGCGGGAGGGCCTACAGATACGCAGTATTTT; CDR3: CSVGAGGPTDTQYF
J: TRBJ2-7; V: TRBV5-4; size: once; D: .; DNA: TGTGCCAGCAGCTTGGATGAGGCGGGCATCCCTCCCTACGAGCAGTACTTC; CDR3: CASSLDEAGIPPYEQYF
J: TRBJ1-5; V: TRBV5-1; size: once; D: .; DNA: TGCGCCAGCAGCCTCCAAACAGGAGATCAGCCCCAGCATTTT; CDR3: CASSLQTGDQPQHF
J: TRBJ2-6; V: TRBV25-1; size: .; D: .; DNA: TGTGCCAGCAGTGAATATCGGGGGTCCGGGGCCAACGTCCTGACTTTC; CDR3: CASSEYRGSGANVLTF
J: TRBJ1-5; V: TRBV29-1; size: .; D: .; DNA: TGCAGCGTTGATACAGGCCTCAATCAGCCCCAGCATTTT; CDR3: CSVDTGLNQPQHF
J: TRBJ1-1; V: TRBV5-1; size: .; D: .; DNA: TGCGCCAGCAACTCAGGGCCTCATTCAGCCGAAGCTTTCTTT; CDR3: CASNSGPHSAEAFF
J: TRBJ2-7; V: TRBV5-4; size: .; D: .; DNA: TGTGCCAGCGTACAGGGATCCGAGCAGTACTTC; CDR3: CASVQGSEQYF
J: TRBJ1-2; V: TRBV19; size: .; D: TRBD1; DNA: TGTGCCAGTAGTAATGGCAGGGGGTTGGGTATCTATGGCTACACCTTC; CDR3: CASSNGRGLGIYGYTF
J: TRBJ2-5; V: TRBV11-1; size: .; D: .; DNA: TGTGCCAGCAGCTGGACTCTAGAGACCCAGTACTTC; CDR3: CASSWTLETQYF
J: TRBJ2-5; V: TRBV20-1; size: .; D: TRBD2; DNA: TGCAGCGGAGAGGGAGGGGAGACCCAGTACTTC; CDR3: CSGEGGETQYF
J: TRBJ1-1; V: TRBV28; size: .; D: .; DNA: TGTGCCAGCACCGTGACCACAGGGTTTGGGGCGAACACTGAAGCTTTCTTT; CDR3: CASTVTTGFGANTEAFF
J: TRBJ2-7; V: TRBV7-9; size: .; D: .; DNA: TGTGCCAGCAGCTTAGGGACTGATACCTACGAGCAGTACTTC; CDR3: CASSLGTDTYEQYF
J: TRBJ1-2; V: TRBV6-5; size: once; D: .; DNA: TGTGCCAGCAGTCCGTCCGGGGGGGAGAGCTATGGCTACACCTTC; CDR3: CASSPSGGESYGYTF
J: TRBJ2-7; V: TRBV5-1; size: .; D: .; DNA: TGCGCCAGCAGCTTGTTTCAGGGGCCAAACTACGAGCAGTACTTC; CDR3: CASSLFQGPNYEQYF
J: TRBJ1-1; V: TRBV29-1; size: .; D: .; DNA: TGCAGCACTGACATTGTAGGGGGAACGAAAGCTTTCTTT; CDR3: CSTDIVGGTKAFF
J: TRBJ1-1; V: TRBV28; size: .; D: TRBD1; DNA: TGTGCCAGCAGTCCAAGACAGGGGGGGACGGAAGCTTTCTTT; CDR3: CASSPRQGGTEAFF
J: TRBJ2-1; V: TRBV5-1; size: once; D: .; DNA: TGCGCCAGCAGCCCGGTTAGCTCCTACAATGAGCAGTTCTTC; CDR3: CASSPVSSYNEQFF
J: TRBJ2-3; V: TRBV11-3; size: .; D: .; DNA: TGTGCCAGCAGCCCCTATACAGATACGCAGTATTTT; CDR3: CASSPYTDTQYF
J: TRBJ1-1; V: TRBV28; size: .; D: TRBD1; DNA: TGTGCCAGCAGTTTCAATGACAGGGTGAACACTGAAGCTTTCTTT; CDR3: CASSFNDRVNTEAFF
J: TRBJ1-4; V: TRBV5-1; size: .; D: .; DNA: TGCGCCAGCAGCTCAGAGAGGGAAGGTGAAAAACTGTTTTTT; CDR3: CASSSEREGEKLFF
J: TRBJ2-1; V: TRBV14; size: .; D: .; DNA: TGTGCCAGCAGCCAAGACAGATTCTCCTACAATGAGCAGTTCTTC; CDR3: CASSQDRFSYNEQFF
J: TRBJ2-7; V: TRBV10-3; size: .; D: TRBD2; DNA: TGTGCCATCAGTGCCTCGGGACTAGCGGGAGAAGAGCAGTACTTC; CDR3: CAISASGLAGEEQYF
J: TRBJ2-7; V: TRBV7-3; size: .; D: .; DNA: TGTGCCAGCAGCTTAACCTTTCCCCCGTACGAGCAGTACTTC; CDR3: CASSLTFPPYEQYF
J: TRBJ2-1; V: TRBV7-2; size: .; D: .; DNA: TGTGCCAGCAGCTTAATGACAGGCTCCTACAATGAGCAGTTCTTC; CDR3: CASSLMTGSYNEQFF
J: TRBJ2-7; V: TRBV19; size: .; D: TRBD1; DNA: TGTGCCAGTGGCACCGGGACAGGGGCCCTTGAGCAGTACTTC; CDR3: CASGTGTGALEQYF
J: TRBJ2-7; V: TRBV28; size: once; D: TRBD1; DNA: TGTGCCAGCAGTTTGTCCCCAGGGGGTTTCCCCTACGAGCAGTACTTC; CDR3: CASSLSPGGFPYEQYF
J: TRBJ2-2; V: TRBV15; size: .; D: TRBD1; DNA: TGTGCCACCAGCAGAGTACCCGGGACAGGGGCTTTCACCGGGGAGCTGTTTTTT; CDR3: CATSRVPGTGAFTGELFF
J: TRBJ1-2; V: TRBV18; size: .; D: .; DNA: TGTGCCAGCTCAAAGTCCGGACTGCCTGGCTACACCTTC; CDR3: CASSKSGLPGYTF
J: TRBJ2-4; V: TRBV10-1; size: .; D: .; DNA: TGCGCCAGCAGTGACGGGGAGACCAAAAACATTCAGTACTTC; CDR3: CASSDGETKNIQYF
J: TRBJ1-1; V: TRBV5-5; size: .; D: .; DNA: TGTGCCAGCATCTGGACAGACTATAACACTGAAGCTTTCTTT; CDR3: CASIWTDYNTEAFF
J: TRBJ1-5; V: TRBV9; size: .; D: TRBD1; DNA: TGTGCCAGCAGCGGCGGGACAGGGGATCAGCCCCAGCATTTT; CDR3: CASSGGTGDQPQHF
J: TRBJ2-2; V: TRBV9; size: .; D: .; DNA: TGTGCCAGCAGCGTAGCTCACAGCAACACCGGGGAGCTGTTTTTT; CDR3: CASSVAHSNTGELFF
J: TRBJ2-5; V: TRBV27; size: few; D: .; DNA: TGTGCCAGCAGTTTATCCCTCCAAGAGACCCAGTACTTC; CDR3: CASSLSLQETQYF
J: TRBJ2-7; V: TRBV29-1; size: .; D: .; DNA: TGCAGCCCCAACGGTCCCAACCTCCCCAAGCAGTACTTC; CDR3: CSPNGPNLPKQYF
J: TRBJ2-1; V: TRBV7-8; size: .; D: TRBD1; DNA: TGTGCCAGCAGCTTCAGGGGGTCCTACAATGAGCAGTTCTTC; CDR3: CASSFRGSYNEQFF